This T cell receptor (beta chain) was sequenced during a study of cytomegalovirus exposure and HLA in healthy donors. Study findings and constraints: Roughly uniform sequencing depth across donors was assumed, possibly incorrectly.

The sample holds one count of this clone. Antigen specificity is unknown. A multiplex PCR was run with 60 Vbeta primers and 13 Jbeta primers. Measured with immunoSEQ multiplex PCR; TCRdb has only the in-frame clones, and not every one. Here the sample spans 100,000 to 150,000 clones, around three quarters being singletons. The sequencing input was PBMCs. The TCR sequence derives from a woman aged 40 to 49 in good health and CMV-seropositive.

This CDR3 is CSVDKRVGGPPSYNEQFF. As DNA, the CDR3 is TGCAGCGTTGATAAACGCGTCGGGGGGCCCCCCTCCTACAATGAGCAGTTCTTC. The J gene is TRBJ2-1, the V gene TRBV29-1, with D possibly being TRBD2 (7 bases). Germline V gene lookup returns CDR1 SQVTM and CDR2 ANQGSEA. The CDR3 contains 18 residues. V was cut by 3 bases and J by 0 bases, with 21 bases left in between.